Detailed here is one T cell receptor beta chain. PCR employed 60 Vbeta and 13 Jbeta primers. Sequencing used immunoSEQ multiplex PCR; TCRdb keeps in-frame clones, though not all of them. The sample includes over 150,000 clones, 65% to 70% of them seen just once. These data originate in a study of cytomegalovirus exposure and HLA in healthy donors. Study overall: Counted in an early data release were about 86 million unique TCRs from HLA-typed donors.

Germline-derived CDR1 and CDR2 are MNHEY and SVGAGI. This CDR3 comprises 13 residues. The germline V and J ends were trimmed by 6 bases and 8 bases, with 14 bases remaining between them. The sequence was collected from a woman younger than 30 in good health and CMV-seropositive. This chain connects TRBV6-5 to TRBJ2-1; a possible D gene is TRBD2 (6 bases). Sequencing input: PBMCs. The CDR3 loop is CASRRDSVDEQFF. CDR3 nucleotides: TGTGCCAGCAGACGGGACTCTGTGGATGAGCAGTTCTTC.